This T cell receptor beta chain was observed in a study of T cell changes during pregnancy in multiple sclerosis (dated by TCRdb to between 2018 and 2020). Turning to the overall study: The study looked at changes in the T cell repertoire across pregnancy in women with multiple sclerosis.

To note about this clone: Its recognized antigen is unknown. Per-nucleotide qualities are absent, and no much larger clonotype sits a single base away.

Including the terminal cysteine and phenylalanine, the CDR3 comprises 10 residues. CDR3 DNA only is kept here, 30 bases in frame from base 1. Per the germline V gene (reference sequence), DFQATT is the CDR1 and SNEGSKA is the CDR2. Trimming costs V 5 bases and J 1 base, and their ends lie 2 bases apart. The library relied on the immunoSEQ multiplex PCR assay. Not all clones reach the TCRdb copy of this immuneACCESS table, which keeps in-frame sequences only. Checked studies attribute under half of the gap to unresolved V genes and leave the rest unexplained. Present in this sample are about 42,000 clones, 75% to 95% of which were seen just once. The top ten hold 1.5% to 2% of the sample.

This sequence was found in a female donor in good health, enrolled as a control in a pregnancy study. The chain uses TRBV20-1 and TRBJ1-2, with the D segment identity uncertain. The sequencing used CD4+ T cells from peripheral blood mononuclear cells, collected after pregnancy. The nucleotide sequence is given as TGCAGTGCTTATAACTATGGCTACACCTTC. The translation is CSAYNYGYTF.